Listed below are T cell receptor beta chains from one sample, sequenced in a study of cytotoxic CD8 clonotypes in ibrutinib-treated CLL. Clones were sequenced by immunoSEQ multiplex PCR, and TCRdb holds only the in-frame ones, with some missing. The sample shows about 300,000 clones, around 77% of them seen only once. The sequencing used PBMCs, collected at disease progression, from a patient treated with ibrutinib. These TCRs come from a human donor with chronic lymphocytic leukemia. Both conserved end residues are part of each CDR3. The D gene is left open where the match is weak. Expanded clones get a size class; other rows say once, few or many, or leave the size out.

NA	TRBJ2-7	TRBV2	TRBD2	TGTGCCAGCAATTTACTAGCGGGGGCATACGAGCAGTACTTC	CASNLLAGAYEQYF
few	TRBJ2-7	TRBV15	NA	TGTGCCACCAGCAGAGATAAATATAGCGAGCAGTACTTC	CATSRDKYSEQYF
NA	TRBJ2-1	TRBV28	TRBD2	TGTGCCAGCAGGGGAGCGGGAGTTCGAGAGCAGTTCTTC	CASRGAGVREQFF
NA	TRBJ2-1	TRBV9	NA	TGTGCCAGCTGCAGGGAAGGCTCCTACAATGAGCAGTTCTTC	CASCREGSYNEQFF
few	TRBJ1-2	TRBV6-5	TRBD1	TGTGCCAGCAGTGCCCGTTTTGACAGGGGCTATGGCTACACCTTC	CASSARFDRGYGYTF
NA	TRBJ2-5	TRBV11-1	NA	TGTGCCAGCAGCCGAGAGGGGGGGTCACTCGGGACCCAGTACTTC	CASSREGGSLGTQYF
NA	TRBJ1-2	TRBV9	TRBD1	TGTGCCAGCAGCGTCCAGGGGGGCGGCTATGGCTACACCTTC	CASSVQGGGYGYTF
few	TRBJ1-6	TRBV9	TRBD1	TGTGCCAGCAGCGCCCGGGACAGAAATTCACCCCTCCACTTT	CASSARDRNSPLHF
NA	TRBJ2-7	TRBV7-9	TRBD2	TGTGCCAGCAGCATAGCGGGTCCGGGTGCCTACGAGCAGTACTTC	CASSIAGPGAYEQYF
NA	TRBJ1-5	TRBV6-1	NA	TGTGCCAGCAGTGACCTCCCAGAGGGGGCCCAGCATTTT	CASSDLPEGAQHF
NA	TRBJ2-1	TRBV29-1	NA	TGCAGCGCCTCGGGCGGTTCTAAAAGCGGGGAGCAGTTCTTC	CSASGGSKSGEQFF
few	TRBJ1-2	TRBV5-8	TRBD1	TGTGCCAGCAGCTTCCGGCCGGGACAGGCGGCCTATGGCTACACCTTC	CASSFRPGQAAYGYTF
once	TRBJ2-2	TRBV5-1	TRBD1	TGCGCCAGCAGCTTTCTACAGGGGGGCCGACCCGGGGAGCTGTTTTTT	CASSFLQGGRPGELFF
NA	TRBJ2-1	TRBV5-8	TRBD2	TGTGCCAGCAGCTTGACTAGCGGGGGGACCTACAATGAGCAGTTCTTC	CASSLTSGGTYNEQFF
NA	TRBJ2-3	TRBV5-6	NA	TGTGCCAGCAGCTCCCAGCTGGGGCGCGGGACAGATACGCAGTATTTT	CASSSQLGRGTDTQYF
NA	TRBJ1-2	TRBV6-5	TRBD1	TGTGCCAGCAGCCATACCGGGACAGGGTCAGGAGGCTACACCTTC	CASSHTGTGSGGYTF
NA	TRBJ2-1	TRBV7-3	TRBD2	TGTGCCAGCAGCTTAGGACTAGCGGGAGGGTACAATGAGCAGTTCTTC	CASSLGLAGGYNEQFF
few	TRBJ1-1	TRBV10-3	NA	TGTGCCATCAGACTCGGACAGAACACTGAAGCTTTCTTT	CAIRLGQNTEAFF
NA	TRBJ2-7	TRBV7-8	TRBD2	TGTGCCAGCAGCCGCATCGGACTAGCGGAACACGAGCAGTACTTC	CASSRIGLAEHEQYF
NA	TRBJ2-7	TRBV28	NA	TGTGCCAGCAGCCCTGATCGGGGGCGGGAGCTCCACGAGCAGTACTTC	CASSPDRGRELHEQYF
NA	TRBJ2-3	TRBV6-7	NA	TGTGCCAGCAGTTTCTACAGGGAAGGGGGCACAGATACGCAGTATTTT	CASSFYREGGTDTQYF
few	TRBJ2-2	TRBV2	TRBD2	TGTGCCAGCAGGACACCGGGACTAGCCGGCGGCGGCACCGGGGAGCTGTTTTTT	CASRTPGLAGGGTGELFF
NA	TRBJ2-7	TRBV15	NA	TGTGCCACCAGCGGAAGTGGGGGGTTCTCCTACGAGCAGTACTTC	CATSGSGGFSYEQYF
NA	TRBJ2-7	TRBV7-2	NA	TGTGCCAGCAGCTCAGGGGTGCCCTACGAGCAGTACTTC	CASSSGVPYEQYF
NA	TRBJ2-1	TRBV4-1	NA	TGCGCCAGCAGCCAAGATCCGCGGGCCTACAATGAGCAGTTCTTC	CASSQDPRAYNEQFF